This T cell receptor (beta chain) is from a study of glioma-infiltrating T cells after dendritic cell vaccination. Study at large: Monocyte-derived dendritic cells, cultured approximately seven days with IL-4 and GM-CSF, were pulsed with autologous tumor lysate. General study findings and limits: Higher TCR clonality did not directly relate to longer survival.

V trimming: 8 bases; J trimming: 10 bases; junction bases outside the gene matches: 14. CDR1 is MGHRA, CDR2 YSYEKL, per germline. The CDR3 length is 14 residues. Time point in this sample: after dendritic cell vaccination, including at tumor progression/relapse. Fresh-frozen tumor tissue and more than two years of survival data were available for all. Primers: 60 V beta forward and 13 J beta reverse. Clones were read by immunoSEQ multiplex PCR, and TCRdb kept only the in-frame ones, dropping some. The table records more than 20,000 clones, roughly 91% of them present only once. Of note for this clone: The antigen is undetermined.

The receptor was isolated from a human donor with glioblastoma. The sequenced sample was blood, obtained after dendritic cell vaccination. The chain is built from TRBV4-1 and TRBJ2-1; 7 positions match TRBD2. The CDR3 reads CASAEGGLGYEQFF. CDR3 sequence (DNA): TGCGCCAGCGCAGAGGGAGGGTTGGGCTACGAGCAGTTCTTC.